The clone carrying this TCR beta chain was counted at least ten times. Its target is not known. Germline-derived CDR1 and CDR2 are ENHRY and SYGVKD. The CDR3 loop spans 16 amino acids. The V end lost 4 bases, the J end lost 0 bases, and 13 bases lay between the germline ends. The sample originates from a study of T-cell reconstitution after alpha-beta-depleted transplantation in children. Findings and limits, study-wide: Some patients' high day-60 TCRbeta diversity was attributed to recipient cells surviving conditioning. Alpha-beta T cells present about two months after transplant were reported to originate from several hundred expanded graft clones. T-cell counts and diversity were attributed mostly to newly produced T cells one year after transplant.

TCRbeta library preparation incorporated unique molecular identifiers. TCRdb passed the PCR reads through MiXCR, listing each CDR3 protein once. The sample includes about 150,000 distinct CDR3 sequences, 11% of them seen just once. V is TRBV10-3 and J is TRBJ1-3; D might be TRBD1 (5 bases). Sequencing used PBMCs, obtained before TCRalphabeta/CD19-depleted stem cell transplant. This clonotype was obtained from a boy younger than 10 with acute myeloid leukemia, due to receive a stem cell transplant. The CDR3 region is CAISGHRGGSGNTIYF. The CDR3, as DNA: TGTGCCATCAGTGGCCATCGGGGGGGCTCTGGAAACACCATATATTTT.